One sample yielded the 3 T cell receptor beta chains listed below, sequenced in a study of PD-1 blockade in mismatch repair-deficient tumors. Here immunoSEQ multiplex PCR was the method, and the copy in TCRdb shows in-frame clones only, minus some. The repertoire includes 100,000 to 150,000 clones, 86% of them detected once, and less than 15% sits in the top ten. The material was peripheral blood, obtained 44 weeks after starting pembrolizumab. The origin of the receptors is an adult with mismatch repair-deficient cancer.

The rearrangement links TRBV9 to TRBJ2-1; 8 bases fit TRBD2. There are 16 residues in the CDR3. The germline V gene has CDR1 SGDLS and CDR2 YYNGEE. J lost 3 bases, V lost 3 bases, and 8 bases had no gene match. CDR3 sequence reads: CASSGLAGKDYNEQFF. The CDR3 DNA reads TGTGCCAGCAGCGGATTAGCGGGAAAAGACTACAATGAGCAGTTCTTC.

The chain carries TRBV7-2 and TRBJ2-1; 8 positions agree with TRBD2. Looked up from germline, CDR1 is SGHTA and CDR2 is FQGNSA. The V segment lost 5 bases and the J segment 4 bases; nucleotides outside the gene matches: 10. The CDR3 is 16 residues long. The CDR3 loop reads CASSQTGLALYNEQFF. The CDR3 DNA follows: TGTGCCAGCAGCCAGACCGGACTAGCATTATACAATGAGCAGTTCTTC.

CDR3 amino acids: CASSDTGTTESRETQYF. The DNA for the CDR3 is TGCGCCAGCAGTGACACCGGGACTACCGAATCCCGAGAGACCCAGTACTTC. The rearrangement links TRBV10-1 to TRBJ2-5; 7 nucleotides align to TRBD2. Germline lookup yields CDR1 WNHNN and CDR2 SYGVQD (reference sequence). This CDR3 is built from 17 residues. V was clipped by 3 bases and J by 4 bases; unmatched bases: 14.